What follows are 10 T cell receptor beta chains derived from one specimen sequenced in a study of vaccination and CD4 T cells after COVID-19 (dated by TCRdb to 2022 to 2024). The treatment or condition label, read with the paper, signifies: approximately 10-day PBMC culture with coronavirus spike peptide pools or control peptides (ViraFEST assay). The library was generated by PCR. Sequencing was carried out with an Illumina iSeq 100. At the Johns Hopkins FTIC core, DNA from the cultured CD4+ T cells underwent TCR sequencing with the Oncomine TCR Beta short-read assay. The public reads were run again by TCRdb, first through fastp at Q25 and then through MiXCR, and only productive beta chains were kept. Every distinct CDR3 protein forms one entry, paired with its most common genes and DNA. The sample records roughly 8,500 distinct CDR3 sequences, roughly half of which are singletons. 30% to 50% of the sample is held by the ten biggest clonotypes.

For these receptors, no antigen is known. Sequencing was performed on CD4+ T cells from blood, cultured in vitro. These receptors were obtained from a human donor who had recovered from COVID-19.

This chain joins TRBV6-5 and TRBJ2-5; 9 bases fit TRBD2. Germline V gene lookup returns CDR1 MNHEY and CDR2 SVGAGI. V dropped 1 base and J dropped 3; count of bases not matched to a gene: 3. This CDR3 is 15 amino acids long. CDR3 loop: CASSYWASGKETQYF. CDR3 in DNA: TGTGCCAGCAGTTACTGGGCTAGCGGGAAAGAGACCCAGTACTTC.

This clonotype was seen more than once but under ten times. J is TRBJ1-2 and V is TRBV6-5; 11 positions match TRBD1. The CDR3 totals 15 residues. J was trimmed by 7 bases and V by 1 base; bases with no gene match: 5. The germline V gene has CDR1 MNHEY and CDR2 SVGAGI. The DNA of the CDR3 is TGTGCCAGCAGTTACTGGACAGGGGGCGACTCTGGCTACACCTTC. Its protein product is CASSYWTGGDSGYTF.

This chain's CDR3 is CASSLGVRLAGGLWETQYF. Here the CDR3 DNA reads TGTGCCAGCAGCTTAGGGGTCCGGTTGGCAGGGGGCTTGTGGGAGACCCAGTACTTC. The genes are TRBV7-8 and TRBJ2-5, with TRBD1 matching 8 bases. The CDR3 runs 19 residues. After removal of 1 base from V and 5 bases from J, the junction contained 18 bases not matched to a gene. Germline-derived CDR1 and CDR2 are SGHVS and FQNEAQ.

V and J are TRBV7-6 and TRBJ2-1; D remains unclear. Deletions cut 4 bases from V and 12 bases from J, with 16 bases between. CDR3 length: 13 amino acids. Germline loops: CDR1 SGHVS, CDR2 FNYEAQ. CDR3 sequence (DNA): TGTGCCAGCAGCTCCGGCCGGTACCTGGGGCAGTTCTTC. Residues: CASSSGRYLGQFF.

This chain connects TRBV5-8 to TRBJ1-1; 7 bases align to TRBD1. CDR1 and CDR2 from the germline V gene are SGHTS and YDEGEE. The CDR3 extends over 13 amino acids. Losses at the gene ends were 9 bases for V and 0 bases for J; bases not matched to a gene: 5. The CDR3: CATGQRMNTEAFF. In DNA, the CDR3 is TGTGCCACGGGACAGCGGATGAACACTGAAGCTTTCTTT.

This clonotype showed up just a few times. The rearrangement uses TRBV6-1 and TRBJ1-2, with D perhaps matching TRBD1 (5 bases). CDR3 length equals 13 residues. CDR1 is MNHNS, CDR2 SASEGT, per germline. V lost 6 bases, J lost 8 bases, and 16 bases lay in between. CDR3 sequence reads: CASRDGTSEGYTF. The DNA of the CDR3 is TGTGCCAGCAGAGATGGGACCTCCGAGGGCTACACCTTC.

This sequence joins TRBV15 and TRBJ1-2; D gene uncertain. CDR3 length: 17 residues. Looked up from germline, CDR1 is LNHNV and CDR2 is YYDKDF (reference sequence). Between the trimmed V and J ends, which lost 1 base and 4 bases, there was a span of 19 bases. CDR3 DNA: TGTGCCACCAGCAGAGGACAAGTTGGCGCTTGGTTCTATGGCTACACCTTC. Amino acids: CATSRGQVGAWFYGYTF.

CDR3 in amino acids: CASSYTGGRNQPQHF. DNA of the CDR3: TGTGCCAGCAGTTACACTGGGGGACGTAATCAGCCCCAGCATTTT. The gene calls are TRBV6-5 and TRBJ1-5; tentative D call: TRBD1 (5 bases). This CDR3 spans 15 amino acids. Germline CDR1 is MNHEY and CDR2 is SVGAGI. The ends were cut back, 2 bases at V and 4 bases at J, with 12 bases in the middle.

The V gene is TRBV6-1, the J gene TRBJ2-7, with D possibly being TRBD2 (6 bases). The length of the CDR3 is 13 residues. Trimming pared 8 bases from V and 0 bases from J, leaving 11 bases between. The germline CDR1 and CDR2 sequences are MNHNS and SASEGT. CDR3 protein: CASGGKSSYEQYF. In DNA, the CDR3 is TGTGCCAGCGGGGGGAAAAGCTCCTACGAGCAGTACTTC.

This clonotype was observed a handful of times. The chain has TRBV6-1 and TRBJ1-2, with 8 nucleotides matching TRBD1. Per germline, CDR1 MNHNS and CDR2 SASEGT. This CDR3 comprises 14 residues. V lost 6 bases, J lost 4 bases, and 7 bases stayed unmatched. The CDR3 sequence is CASRRDRSFYGYTF. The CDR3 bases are TGTGCCAGCAGAAGGGACAGGAGCTTCTATGGCTACACCTTC.